Shown below are 22 T cell receptor beta chains from a single sample sequenced in a study of type 1 regulatory T cells. The antigens these receptors bind are not known. TCRdb reprocessed the reads via MiXCR and lists one record per CDR3 protein. The sample lists approximately 3,000 distinct CDR3 sequences, approximately 8% occurring once. The sample taken for sequencing was cultured T cells, either the whole culture or a sorted T cell fraction (not recorded which). The receptors were gathered from a human donor in good health.

Notes on this clonotype: One end of the junction is discordant with germline, which a read error may explain. The chain joins TRBV29-1 to TRBJ2-5; no clear D gene. The CDR3 runs 13 residues. Germline CDR1 SQVTM, CDR2 ANQGSEA. The CDR3 DNA sequence: TGCAGCGTTCGGCTCCCGCCCCAGGAGACCCAGTGCTTC. This sequence encodes CSVRLPPQETQCF.

By proportion, this clonotype is medium-sized (0.01 to 0.1%). The rearrangement links TRBV20-1 to TRBJ2-7; tentatively, D is TRBD1 (6 bases). V lost 1 base, J lost 4 bases, and 17 bases lay in between. Germline values: CDR1 DFQATT, CDR2 SNEGSKA (reference sequence). There are 15 residues in the CDR3. This CDR3 reads CSARAVAGVIYEQYF. The CDR3 nucleotides are TGCAGTGCTAGAGCGGTGGCAGGGGTAATTTACGAGCAGTACTTC.

This clonotype is labeled large (0.1 to 1%). The chain has TRBV18 and TRBJ2-2, with 7 nucleotides matching TRBD1. Germline-derived CDR1 and CDR2 are KGHSH and LQKENI. The CDR3 length is 13 residues. V shed 8 bases, J shed 6 bases, and the junction held 6 bases outside the gene matches. CDR3 residues: CASSPQGAGELFF. Here the CDR3 DNA reads TGTGCCAGCAGCCCGCAGGGGGCCGGGGAGCTGTTTTTT.

This clonotype is labeled medium-sized (0.01 to 0.1%). This chain joins TRBV5-1 and TRBJ2-1, with 9 nucleotides matching TRBD2. The CDR3 runs 14 residues. Germline CDR1 is SGHRS and CDR2 is YFSETQ. The junction had 8 bases not matched to a gene; V was cut back by 4 bases and J by 9 bases. CDR3 in amino acids: CASSPEGTSFEQFF. The CDR3 nucleotides read TGCGCCAGCAGCCCCGAGGGGACTAGCTTTGAGCAGTTCTTC.

By share, this clonotype counts as medium-sized. The chain has TRBV7-2 and TRBJ2-7; the D gene is possibly TRBD1 (6 bases). Germline values: CDR1 SGHTA, CDR2 FQGNSA. V was shortened by 1 base and J by 2 bases, with 6 bases between the two germline ends. The length of the CDR3 is 13 residues. CDR3 in amino acids: CASSLGGPYEQYF. CDR3 sequence (DNA): TGTGCCAGCAGCTTAGGGGGGCCCTACGAGCAGTACTTC.

By proportion, this clonotype is medium-sized. CDR3 in amino acids: CAIRTSGSMNNEQFF. CDR3 DNA sequence: TGTGCCATCAGAACTAGCGGGTCGATGAACAATGAGCAGTTCTTC. The V and J genes are TRBV10-3 and TRBJ2-1; 9 bases are shared with TRBD2. Looked up from germline, CDR1 is ENHRY and CDR2 is SYGVKD. The CDR3 totals 15 residues. Trimming at V came to 6 bases and at J to 5 bases, leaving 8 bases not matched to a gene.

V is TRBV7-2 and J is TRBJ1-5, with 10 bases aligning to TRBD1. Germline CDR1 reads SGHTA; CDR2 reads FQGNSA. This CDR3 spans 16 amino acids. The V and J ends lost 5 bases and 2 bases, in that order; junction bases with no gene match: 6. As DNA, the CDR3 is TGTGCCAGCAGCGTATCCGGGACAGGGGGCAATCAGCCCCAGCATTTT. Residues: CASSVSGTGGNQPQHF. Filled out from reference TRBV7-2 and TRBJ1-5, the complete variable domain reads GAGVSQSPSNKVTEKGKDVELRCDPISGHTALYWYRQSLGQGLEFLIYFQGNSAPDKSGLPSDRFSAERTGGSVSTLTIQRTQQEDSAVYLCASSVSGTGGNQPQHFGDGTRLSIL.

The chain joins TRBV24-1 to TRBJ2-5; 8 nucleotides agree with TRBD1. The length of the CDR3 is 15 residues. CDR1 and CDR2 (germline): KGHDR, SFDVKD. Losses at the gene ends were 8 bases for V and 7 bases for J; bases not matched to a gene: 14. CDR3 sequence (DNA): TGTGCCACCAATGACTACCGGGACAGGAGTGGGACCCAGTACTTC. This encodes CATNDYRDRSGTQYF.

Sample share makes this clonotype medium-sized. V is TRBV15 and J is TRBJ2-5; tentative D call: TRBD2 (6 bases). The CDR3 length is 13 residues. Germline lookup yields CDR1 LNHNV and CDR2 YYDKDF (reference sequence). The V end lost 4 bases, the J end lost 7 bases, and 13 bases lay between the germline ends. The CDR3 region is CATSNNKGGTQYF. In DNA, the CDR3 is TGTGCCACCAGCAACAACAAGGGAGGGACCCAGTACTTC. Combining the CDR3 with reference TRBV15 and TRBJ2-5 gives the whole variable domain DAMVIQNPRYQVTQFGKPVTLSCSQTLNHNVMYWYQQKSSQAPKLLFHYYDKDFNNEADTPDNFQSRRPNTSFCFLDIRSPGLGDTAMYLCATSNNKGGTQYFGPGTRLLVL.

By its share, this clonotype is medium-sized. The chain joins TRBV3-1 to TRBJ2-7; D call uncertain. CDR1 LGHDT and CDR2 YNNKEL come from the germline V gene (reference sequence). V lost 1 base and J lost 3, with 4 bases in between. This CDR3 has 12 residues. This CDR3 reads CASSQVGYEQYF. The DNA of the CDR3 is TGTGCCAGCAGCCAAGTCGGCTACGAGCAGTACTTC.

On this clonotype itself: A far bigger clonotype differs at one base, so this is likely a read error. This is likely a read error, given that the CDR3 carries no conserved phenylalanine or tryptophan at its end. The chain has TRBV12-3 or TRBV12-4 and TRBJ2-6; weak D call: TRBD1 (6 bases). Trimming pared 7 bases from V and 2 bases from J, leaving 18 bases between. The CDR3 runs to 17 residues. CDR3 amino acids: CASTYSGGPTGANVLTL. The CDR3 DNA reads TGTGCCAGCACTTATAGTGGGGGCCCCACTGGGGCCAACGTCCTGACTTTA.

In its sample, this clonotype is medium-sized (0.01 to 0.1%). The J gene is TRBJ2-2, the V gene TRBV7-3; D remains unclear. CDR3 size: 13 residues. Germline assignment: CDR1 SGHTA and CDR2 FQGTGA. Between the trimmed V and J ends, which lost 2 bases and 8 bases, there was a span of 9 bases. The CDR3 spells CASSLRPPGELFF. In nucleotides, the CDR3 is TGTGCCAGCAGCTTACGACCTCCTGGGGAGCTGTTTTTT.

Relative to its sample, this clonotype is medium-sized. The V gene is TRBV15, the J gene TRBJ2-2, with D perhaps being TRBD1 or TRBD2 (5 bases each). V was pared by 2 bases and J by 5 bases, with 15 bases between. The V gene's germline CDR1 is LNHNV and CDR2 YYDKDF (reference sequence). The CDR3 loop spans 16 amino acids. Written as DNA, the CDR3 is TGTGCCACCAGCAGATGGCTTGGCGAGGGGACCGGGGAGCTGTTTTTT. Its translation is CATSRWLGEGTGELFF.

This clonotype is medium-sized within its sample. The gene calls are TRBV7-8 and TRBJ2-1; a weak D match, TRBD2 (6 bases). V shed 1 base and J shed 8 bases, with 18 bases lying between them. The CDR3 runs 16 residues. Per germline, CDR1 SGHVS and CDR2 FQNEAQ. DNA for the CDR3: TGTGCCAGCAGCTTAGAGGGTAGCGGAACGAGACATGAGCAGTTCTTC. Translating gives CASSLEGSGTRHEQFF.

The rearrangement links TRBV19 to TRBJ1-2, with D unclear. Germline V gives CDR1 LNHDA, CDR2 SQIVND (reference sequence). The V end was cut by 3 bases, the J end by 6 bases, with 11 bases between. The CDR3 consists of 13 residues. The DNA for the CDR3 is TGTGCCAGTAGTATTCCTGCCCTCAATGGCTACACCTTC. This gives the protein CASSIPALNGYTF.

By sample fraction, this clonotype is medium-sized. The rearrangement joins TRBV7-2 to TRBJ2-7; the D is unclear. V was trimmed by 2 bases and J by 3 bases, leaving 8 bases between them. This CDR3 is 13 amino acids long. CDR1 and CDR2 (germline): SGHTA, FQGNSA. CDR3 sequence: CASSLHRYYEQYF. As DNA, the CDR3 is TGTGCCAGCAGCTTACACAGATACTACGAGCAGTACTTC.

This clonotype is medium-sized in the sample. The V call is TRBV6-2 or TRBV6-3, the J call TRBJ2-1; TRBD2 might be the D (6 bases). Germline V gives CDR1 MNHEY, CDR2 SVGEGT. This CDR3 has 16 residues. The V and J ends lost 4 bases and 3 bases respectively, with 16 bases between them. In nucleotides, the CDR3 is TGTGCCAGCAGTTCCCTCGGGACTGGTGGCTACAATGAGCAGTTCTTC. This sequence encodes CASSSLGTGGYNEQFF.

By proportion, this clonotype is medium-sized. This chain connects TRBV29-1 to TRBJ2-1, with 12 bases fitting TRBD2. The CDR3 sequence is 16 residues long. V shed 3 bases and J 9 bases; nucleotides not matched to a gene: 12. CDR1 is SQVTM and CDR2 is ANQGSEA in the germline V gene. CDR3 region: CSVDGEGGLAGGEQFF. Here the CDR3 DNA reads TGCAGCGTTGATGGTGAGGGGGGACTAGCGGGCGGTGAGCAGTTCTTC.

Within the sample, this clonotype is medium-sized. The rearrangement joins TRBV18 to TRBJ2-7, with D hard to call. The V end lost 6 bases, the J end lost 5 bases, and 14 bases lay between the germline ends. CDR1 is KGHSH and CDR2 is LQKENI in the germline V gene. There are 13 residues in the CDR3. In DNA, the CDR3 is TGTGCCAGCTCGCGTCTAGAGACGCACGAGCAGTACTTC. It specifies CASSRLETHEQYF.

Within the sample, this clonotype is medium-sized (0.01 to 0.1%). The chain links TRBV10-3 to TRBJ2-7; D might be TRBD1 (5 bases). The CDR3 has 15 residues. Trimming took 3 bases from V and 0 from J, leaving 12 bases between them. Germline V gives CDR1 ENHRY, CDR2 SYGVKD. CDR3 in amino acids: CAISDVGRDSYEQYF. CDR3 in DNA: TGTGCCATCAGTGATGTTGGCAGGGACTCCTACGAGCAGTACTTC.

This clonotype is labeled as medium-sized. The chain links TRBV30 to TRBJ2-4; 8 bases line up with TRBD2. The V segment lost 3 bases and the J segment 3 bases; nucleotides outside the gene matches: 7. This CDR3 comprises 15 residues. Germline-derived CDR1 and CDR2 are GTSNPN and SVGIG (reference sequence). Here the CDR3 DNA reads TGTGCCTGGAGCCATAGCGGGATAGACAAAAACATTCAGTACTTC. Translated: CAWSHSGIDKNIQYF.

In its sample, this clonotype ranks as medium-sized. The rearrangement joins TRBV18 to TRBJ2-5; D tentatively reads TRBD1 or TRBD2 (7 bases each). The CDR3 sequence is 19 residues long. The V end lost 0 bases, the J end lost 2 bases, and 22 bases lay between the germline ends. From germline, CDR1 is KGHSH and CDR2 LQKENI. In DNA, the CDR3 is TGTGCCAGCTCACCACCGGTGGCAGGGGGGGCTGGAAGGCAAGAGACCCAGTACTTC. The encoded protein is CASSPPVAGGAGRQETQYF.